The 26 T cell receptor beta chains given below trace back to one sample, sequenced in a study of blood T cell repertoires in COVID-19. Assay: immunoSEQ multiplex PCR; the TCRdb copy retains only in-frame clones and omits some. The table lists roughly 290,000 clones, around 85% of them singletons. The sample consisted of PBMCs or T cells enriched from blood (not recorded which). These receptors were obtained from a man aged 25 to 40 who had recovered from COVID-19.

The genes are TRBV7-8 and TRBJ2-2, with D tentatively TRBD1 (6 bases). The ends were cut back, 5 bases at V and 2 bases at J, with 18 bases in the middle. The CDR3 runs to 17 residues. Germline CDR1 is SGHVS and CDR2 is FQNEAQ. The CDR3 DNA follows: TGTGCCAGCAGCACACTACACACAGGGATTAACACCGGGGAGCTGTTTTTT. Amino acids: CASSTLHTGINTGELFF.

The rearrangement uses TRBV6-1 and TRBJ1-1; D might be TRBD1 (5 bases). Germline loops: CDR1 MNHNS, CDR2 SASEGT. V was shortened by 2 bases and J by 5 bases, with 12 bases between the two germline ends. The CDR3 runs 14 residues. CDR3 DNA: TGTGCCAGCAGTGAACCTTGGGGGGGGACTGAAGCTTTCTTT. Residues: CASSEPWGGTEAFF.

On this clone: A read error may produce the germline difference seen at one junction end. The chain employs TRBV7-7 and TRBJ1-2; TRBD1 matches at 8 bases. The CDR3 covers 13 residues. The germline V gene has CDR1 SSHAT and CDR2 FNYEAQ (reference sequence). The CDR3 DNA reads TGTGCTAGCAGCACGGACAGGGAGAGTAGCTACACCTTC. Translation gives CASSTDRESSYTF.

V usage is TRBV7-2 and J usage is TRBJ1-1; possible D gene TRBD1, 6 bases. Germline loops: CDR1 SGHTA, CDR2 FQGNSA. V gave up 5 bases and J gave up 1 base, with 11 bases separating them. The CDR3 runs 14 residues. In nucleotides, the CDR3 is TGTGCCAGCAGCCATACAGGGCCGAACACTGAAGCTTTCTTT. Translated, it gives CASSHTGPNTEAFF.

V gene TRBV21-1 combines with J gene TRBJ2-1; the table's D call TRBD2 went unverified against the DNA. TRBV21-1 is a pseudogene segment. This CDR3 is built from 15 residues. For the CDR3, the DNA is TGTGCCAGCAAAGAGCGGGGGAGGTTCTACAATGAGCAGTTCTTC. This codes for CASKERGRFYNEQFF.

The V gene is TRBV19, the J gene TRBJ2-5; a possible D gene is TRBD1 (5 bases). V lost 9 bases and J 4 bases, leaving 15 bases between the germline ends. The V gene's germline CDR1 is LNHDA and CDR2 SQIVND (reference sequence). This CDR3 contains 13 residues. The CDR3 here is CASHDSFRETQYF. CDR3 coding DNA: TGTGCCAGCCACGACAGTTTCCGAGAGACCCAGTACTTC.

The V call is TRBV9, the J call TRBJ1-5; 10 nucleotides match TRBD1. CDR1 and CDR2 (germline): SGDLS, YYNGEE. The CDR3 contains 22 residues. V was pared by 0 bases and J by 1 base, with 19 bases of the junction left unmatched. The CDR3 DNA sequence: TGTGCCAGCAGCGTAGGGGGGACAGGGGCAAACTCTTCTCCGGGAAGCAATCAGCCCCAGCATTTT. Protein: CASSVGGTGANSSPGSNQPQHF.

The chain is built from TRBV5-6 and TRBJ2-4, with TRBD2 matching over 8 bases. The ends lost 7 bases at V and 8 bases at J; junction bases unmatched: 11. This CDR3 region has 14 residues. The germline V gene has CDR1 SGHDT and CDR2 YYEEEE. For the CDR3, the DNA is TGTGCCAGCGATTCCGGGACTAGTAAGGACATTCAGTACTTC. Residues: CASDSGTSKDIQYF.

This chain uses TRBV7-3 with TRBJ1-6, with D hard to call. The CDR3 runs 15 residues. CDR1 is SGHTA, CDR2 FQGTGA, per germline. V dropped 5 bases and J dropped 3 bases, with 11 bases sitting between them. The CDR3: CASSGVSSYNSPLHF. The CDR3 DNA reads TGTGCCAGCAGCGGAGTGAGCAGCTATAATTCACCCCTCCACTTT.

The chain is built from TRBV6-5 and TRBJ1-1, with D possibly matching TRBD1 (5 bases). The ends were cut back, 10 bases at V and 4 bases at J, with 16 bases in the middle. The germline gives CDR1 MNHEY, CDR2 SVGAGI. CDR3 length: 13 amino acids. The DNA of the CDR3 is TGTGCCACCACGAAAGTAACAGGCACTGAAGCTTTCTTT. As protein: CATTKVTGTEAFF.

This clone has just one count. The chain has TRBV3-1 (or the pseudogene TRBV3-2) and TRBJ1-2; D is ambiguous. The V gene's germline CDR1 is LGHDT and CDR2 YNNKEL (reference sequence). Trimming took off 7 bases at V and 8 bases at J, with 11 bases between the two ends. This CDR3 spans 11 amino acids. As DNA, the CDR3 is TGTGCCAGCATGTTCGCGGGAGGCTACACCTTC. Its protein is CASMFAGGYTF.

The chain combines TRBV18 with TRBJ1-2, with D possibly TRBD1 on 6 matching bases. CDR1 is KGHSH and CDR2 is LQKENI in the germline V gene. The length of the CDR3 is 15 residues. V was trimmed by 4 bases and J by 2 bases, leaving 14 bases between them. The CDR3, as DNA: TGTGCCAGCTCACAACGGACAGATCCAAACTATGGCTACACCTTC. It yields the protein CASSQRTDPNYGYTF.

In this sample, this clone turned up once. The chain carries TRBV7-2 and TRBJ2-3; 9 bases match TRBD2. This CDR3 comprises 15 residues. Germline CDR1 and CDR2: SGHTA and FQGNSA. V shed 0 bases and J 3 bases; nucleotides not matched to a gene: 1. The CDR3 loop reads CASSLASGGTDTQYF. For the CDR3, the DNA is TGTGCCAGCAGCTTAGCGAGCGGGGGGACAGATACGCAGTATTTT.

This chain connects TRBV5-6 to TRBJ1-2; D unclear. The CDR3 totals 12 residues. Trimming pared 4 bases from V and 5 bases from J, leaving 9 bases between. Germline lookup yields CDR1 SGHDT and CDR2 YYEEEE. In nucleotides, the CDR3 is TGTGCCAGCAGCCCTACGGGATATGGCTACACCTTC. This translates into CASSPTGYGYTF.

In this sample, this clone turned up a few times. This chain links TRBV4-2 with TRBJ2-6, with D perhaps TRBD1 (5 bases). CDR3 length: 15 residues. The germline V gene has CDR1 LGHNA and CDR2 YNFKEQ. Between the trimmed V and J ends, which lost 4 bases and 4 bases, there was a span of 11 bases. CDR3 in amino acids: CASSRQGSGANVLTF. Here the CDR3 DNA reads TGTGCCAGCAGCCGTCAGGGTTCCGGGGCCAACGTCCTGACTTTC.

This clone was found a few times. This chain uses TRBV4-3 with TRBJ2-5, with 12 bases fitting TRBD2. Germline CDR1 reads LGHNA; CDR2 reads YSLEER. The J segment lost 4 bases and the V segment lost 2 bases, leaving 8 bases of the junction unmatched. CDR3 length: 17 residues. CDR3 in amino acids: CASSQSGASGGAETQYF. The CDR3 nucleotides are TGCGCCAGCAGCCAATCCGGGGCTAGCGGGGGGGCAGAGACCCAGTACTTC.

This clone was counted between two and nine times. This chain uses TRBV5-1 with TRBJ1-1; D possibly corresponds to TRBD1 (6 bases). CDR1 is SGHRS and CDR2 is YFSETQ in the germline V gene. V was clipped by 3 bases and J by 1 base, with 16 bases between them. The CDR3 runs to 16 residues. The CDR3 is CASSSRAGVANTEAFF. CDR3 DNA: TGCGCCAGCAGCTCAAGGGCAGGGGTCGCGAACACTGAAGCTTTCTTT.

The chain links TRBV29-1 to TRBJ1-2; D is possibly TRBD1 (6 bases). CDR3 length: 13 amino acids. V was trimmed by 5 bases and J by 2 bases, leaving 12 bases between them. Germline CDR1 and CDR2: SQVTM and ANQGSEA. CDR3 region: CSVHNGQNYGYTF. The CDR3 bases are TGCAGCGTTCATAATGGACAGAACTATGGCTACACCTTC.

The CDR3 region is CASSFLGVIPYNEQFF. In DNA form, the CDR3 reads TGTGCCAGCAGCTTCCTAGGCGTTATCCCCTACAATGAGCAGTTCTTC. J is TRBJ2-1 and V is TRBV7-8; no reliable D call. V was shortened by 3 bases and J by 2 bases, with 14 bases between the two germline ends. The CDR3 extends over 16 amino acids. Germline V gene sequence: CDR1 SGHVS, CDR2 FQNEAQ.

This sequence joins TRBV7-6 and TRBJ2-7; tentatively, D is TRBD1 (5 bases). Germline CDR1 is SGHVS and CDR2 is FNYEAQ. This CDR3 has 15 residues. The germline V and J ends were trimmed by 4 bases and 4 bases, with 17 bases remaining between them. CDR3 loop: CASSSLEGHVYEQYF. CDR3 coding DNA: TGTGCCAGCAGCTCTCTGGAAGGACACGTATACGAGCAGTACTTC.

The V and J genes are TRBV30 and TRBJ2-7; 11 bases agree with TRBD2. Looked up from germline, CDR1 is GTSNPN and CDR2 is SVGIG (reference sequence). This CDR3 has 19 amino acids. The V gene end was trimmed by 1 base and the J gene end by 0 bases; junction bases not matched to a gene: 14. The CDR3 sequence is CAWSGVAGGASPDSYEQYF. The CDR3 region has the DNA TGTGCCTGGAGTGGGGTAGCGGGGGGGGCATCCCCGGACTCCTACGAGCAGTACTTC.

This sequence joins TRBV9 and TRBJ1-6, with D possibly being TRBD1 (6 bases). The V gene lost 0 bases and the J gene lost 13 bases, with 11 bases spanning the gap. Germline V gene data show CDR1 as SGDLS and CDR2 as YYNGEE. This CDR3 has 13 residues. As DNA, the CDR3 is TGTGCCAGCAGCGTAGTTGAGACAGGCCCCCTCCACTTT. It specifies CASSVVETGPLHF.

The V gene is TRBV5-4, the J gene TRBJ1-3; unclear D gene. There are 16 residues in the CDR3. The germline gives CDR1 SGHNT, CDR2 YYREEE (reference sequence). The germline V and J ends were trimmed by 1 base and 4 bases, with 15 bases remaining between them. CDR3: CASSLFEGAGGNTIYF. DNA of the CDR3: TGTGCCAGCAGCTTGTTTGAGGGCGCGGGCGGAAACACCATATATTTT.

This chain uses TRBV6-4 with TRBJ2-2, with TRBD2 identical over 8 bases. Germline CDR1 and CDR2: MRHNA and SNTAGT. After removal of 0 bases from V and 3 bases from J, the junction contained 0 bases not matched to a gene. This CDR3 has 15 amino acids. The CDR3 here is CASSDSAGDTGELFF. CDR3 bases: TGTGCCAGCAGTGACTCAGCGGGGGACACCGGGGAGCTGTTTTTT.

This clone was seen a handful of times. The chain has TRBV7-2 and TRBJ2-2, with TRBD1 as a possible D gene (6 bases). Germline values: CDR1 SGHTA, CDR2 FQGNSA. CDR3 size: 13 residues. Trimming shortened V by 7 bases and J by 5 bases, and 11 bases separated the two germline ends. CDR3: CASTPGTTGELFF. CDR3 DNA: TGTGCCAGCACCCCCGGGACAACCGGGGAGCTGTTTTTT.

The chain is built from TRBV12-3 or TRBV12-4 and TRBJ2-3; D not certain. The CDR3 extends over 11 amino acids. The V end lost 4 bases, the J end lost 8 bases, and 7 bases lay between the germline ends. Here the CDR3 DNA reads TGTGCCAGCAGTTATCGCGGTACGCAGTATTTT. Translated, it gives CASSYRGTQYF.